Below, 13 T cell receptor beta chains from the same sample are listed, as sequenced in a study of blood T cell repertoires in COVID-19. Assay used: immunoSEQ multiplex PCR; TCRdb lists only in-frame clones, some missing. The repertoire holds hundreds of thousands of clones, with approximately 88% as singletons. Sample: PBMCs or T cells enriched from blood (not recorded which). The origin of the receptors is a woman aged 25-40 years with acute COVID-19.

The gene calls are TRBV5-1 and TRBJ1-2; the D is unclear. This CDR3 has 13 amino acids. Germline V gene data show CDR1 as SGHRS and CDR2 as YFSETQ. The V end lost 1 base, the J end lost 8 bases, and 12 bases lay between the germline ends. CDR3 in amino acids: CASSLTAGGGYTF. The CDR3 DNA sequence: TGCGCCAGCAGCTTGACAGCAGGTGGAGGCTACACCTTC.

The chain combines TRBV7-9 with TRBJ1-2; 7 nucleotides line up with TRBD1. The V and J ends lost 6 bases and 3 bases, in that order; junction bases with no gene match: 4. Germline V gene sequence: CDR1 SEHNR, CDR2 FQNEAQ (reference sequence). The CDR3 runs 13 residues. The CDR3 sequence: CASRPQGDYGYTF. CDR3 nucleotide sequence: TGTGCCAGCAGGCCCCAGGGGGACTATGGCTACACCTTC.

The chain is built from TRBV5-1 and TRBJ2-3; TRBD2 might be the D (5 bases). Germline loops: CDR1 SGHRS, CDR2 YFSETQ. V was pared by 1 base and J by 3 bases, with 12 bases between. The CDR3 is made up of 15 amino acids. In DNA form, the CDR3 reads TGCGCCAGCAGCTTGACCGGGGATACTACAGATACGCAGTATTTT. Translated: CASSLTGDTTDTQYF.

The chain combines TRBV2 with TRBJ1-3; tentative D call: TRBD1 (5 bases). Germline-derived CDR1 and CDR2 are SNHLY and FYNNEI. This CDR3 spans 15 amino acids. V shed 8 bases and J shed 0 bases, with 14 bases lying between them. The DNA for the CDR3 is TGTGCCAGCTCGGGGGTCTACCGCTCTGGAAACACCATATATTTT. This sequence encodes CASSGVYRSGNTIYF.

The chain has TRBV6-5 and TRBJ1-4; D is unresolved. Germline loops: CDR1 MNHEY, CDR2 SVGAGI. The ends were cut back, 2 bases at V and 8 bases at J, with 9 bases in the middle. CDR3 length: 13 amino acids. This chain's CDR3 is CASSYSRGEKLFF. In nucleotides, the CDR3 is TGTGCCAGCAGTTACAGCAGAGGGGAAAAACTGTTTTTT.

The rearrangement joins TRBV5-4 to TRBJ1-1; D unclear. The CDR3 length is 15 residues. The germline V and J ends were trimmed by 0 bases and 1 base, with 10 bases remaining between them. Germline V gene data show CDR1 as SGHNT and CDR2 as YYREEE (reference sequence). The CDR3 sequence: CASSLGASSNTEAFF. In nucleotides, the CDR3 is TGTGCCAGCAGCTTGGGAGCGTCCTCGAACACTGAAGCTTTCTTT. The full variable domain, in which reference TRBV5-4 and TRBJ1-1 provide the parts outside the CDR3, is ETGVTQSPTHLIKTRGQQVTLRCSSQSGHNTVSWYQQALGQGPQFIFQYYREEENGRGNFPPRFSGLQFPNYSSELNVNALELDDSALYLCASSLGASSNTEAFFGQGTRLTVV.

This clone was seen at least ten times. This chain uses TRBV5-1 with TRBJ2-7, with 9 positions matching TRBD1. V gave up 3 bases and J gave up 8 bases; unmatched junction bases: 3. Germline assignment: CDR1 SGHRS and CDR2 YFSETQ. The CDR3 has 12 amino acids. CDR3 protein: CASSWGQGKQYF. The DNA of the CDR3 is TGCGCCAGCAGCTGGGGACAGGGAAAGCAGTACTTC.

V usage is TRBV28 and J usage is TRBJ2-7; 9 nucleotides agree with TRBD1. The CDR3 covers 15 residues. V lost 2 bases, J lost 5 bases, and 7 bases stayed unmatched. Looked up from germline, CDR1 is MDHEN and CDR2 is SYDVKM. The CDR3, as DNA: TGTGCCAGCAGTTTAGTTGGGACAGGGAGTCACGAGCAGTACTTC. It translates to CASSLVGTGSHEQYF. The complete variable domain, with remaining parts taken from reference TRBV28 and TRBJ2-7, reads DVKVTQSSRYLVKRTGEKVFLECVQDMDHENMFWYRQDPGLGLRLIYFSYDVKMKEKGDIPEGYSVSREKKERFSLILESASTNQTSMYLCASSLVGTGSHEQYFGPGTRLTVT.

The chain joins TRBV28 to TRBJ1-2; no reliable D call. CDR3 length: 12 amino acids. V was clipped by 4 bases and J by 2 bases, with 5 bases between them. Germline CDR1 reads MDHEN; CDR2 reads SYDVKM. The CDR3 nucleotides read TGTGCCAGCAGTTCTATGAACTATGGCTACACCTTC. Its translation: CASSSMNYGYTF.

The V gene is TRBV5-6, the J gene TRBJ1-1; unclear D gene. Germline CDR1 SGHDT, CDR2 YYEEEE. This CDR3 comprises 13 residues. The V and J ends lost 5 bases and 10 bases respectively, with 18 bases between them. The CDR3 reads CASSFFHLEGAFF. The CDR3 DNA follows: TGTGCCAGCAGTTTTTTCCACCTTGAGGGAGCTTTCTTT.

The rearrangement links TRBV6-5 to TRBJ2-7; TRBD2 is a possible D gene (5 bases). CDR1 is MNHEY and CDR2 is SVGAGI in the germline V gene. V lost 2 bases and J 7 bases, leaving 18 bases between the germline ends. The CDR3 extends over 15 amino acids. CDR3: CASSYDLAGVGEQYF. The CDR3 DNA sequence: TGTGCCAGCAGTTACGATCTAGCCGGCGTGGGTGAGCAGTACTTC.

This rearrangement joins TRBV27 to TRBJ1-1, with a tentative D call TRBD1 (5 bases). Deletions cut 6 bases from V and 1 base from J, with 6 bases between. From germline, CDR1 is MNHEY and CDR2 SMNVEV (reference sequence). The CDR3 loop spans 12 amino acids. This CDR3 is CASSGGNTEAFF. The CDR3 DNA reads as TGTGCCAGCAGCGGGGGGAACACTGAAGCTTTCTTT.

The chain uses TRBV3-1 (or the pseudogene TRBV3-2) and TRBJ2-7; D call uncertain. The CDR3 is 13 amino acids. V was pared by 0 bases and J by 6 bases, with 9 bases between. Germline-derived CDR1 and CDR2 are LGHDT and YNNKEL (reference sequence). CDR3 in amino acids: CASSQDPPLEQYF. CDR3 nucleotides: TGTGCCAGCAGCCAAGATCCCCCCCTCGAGCAGTACTTC.